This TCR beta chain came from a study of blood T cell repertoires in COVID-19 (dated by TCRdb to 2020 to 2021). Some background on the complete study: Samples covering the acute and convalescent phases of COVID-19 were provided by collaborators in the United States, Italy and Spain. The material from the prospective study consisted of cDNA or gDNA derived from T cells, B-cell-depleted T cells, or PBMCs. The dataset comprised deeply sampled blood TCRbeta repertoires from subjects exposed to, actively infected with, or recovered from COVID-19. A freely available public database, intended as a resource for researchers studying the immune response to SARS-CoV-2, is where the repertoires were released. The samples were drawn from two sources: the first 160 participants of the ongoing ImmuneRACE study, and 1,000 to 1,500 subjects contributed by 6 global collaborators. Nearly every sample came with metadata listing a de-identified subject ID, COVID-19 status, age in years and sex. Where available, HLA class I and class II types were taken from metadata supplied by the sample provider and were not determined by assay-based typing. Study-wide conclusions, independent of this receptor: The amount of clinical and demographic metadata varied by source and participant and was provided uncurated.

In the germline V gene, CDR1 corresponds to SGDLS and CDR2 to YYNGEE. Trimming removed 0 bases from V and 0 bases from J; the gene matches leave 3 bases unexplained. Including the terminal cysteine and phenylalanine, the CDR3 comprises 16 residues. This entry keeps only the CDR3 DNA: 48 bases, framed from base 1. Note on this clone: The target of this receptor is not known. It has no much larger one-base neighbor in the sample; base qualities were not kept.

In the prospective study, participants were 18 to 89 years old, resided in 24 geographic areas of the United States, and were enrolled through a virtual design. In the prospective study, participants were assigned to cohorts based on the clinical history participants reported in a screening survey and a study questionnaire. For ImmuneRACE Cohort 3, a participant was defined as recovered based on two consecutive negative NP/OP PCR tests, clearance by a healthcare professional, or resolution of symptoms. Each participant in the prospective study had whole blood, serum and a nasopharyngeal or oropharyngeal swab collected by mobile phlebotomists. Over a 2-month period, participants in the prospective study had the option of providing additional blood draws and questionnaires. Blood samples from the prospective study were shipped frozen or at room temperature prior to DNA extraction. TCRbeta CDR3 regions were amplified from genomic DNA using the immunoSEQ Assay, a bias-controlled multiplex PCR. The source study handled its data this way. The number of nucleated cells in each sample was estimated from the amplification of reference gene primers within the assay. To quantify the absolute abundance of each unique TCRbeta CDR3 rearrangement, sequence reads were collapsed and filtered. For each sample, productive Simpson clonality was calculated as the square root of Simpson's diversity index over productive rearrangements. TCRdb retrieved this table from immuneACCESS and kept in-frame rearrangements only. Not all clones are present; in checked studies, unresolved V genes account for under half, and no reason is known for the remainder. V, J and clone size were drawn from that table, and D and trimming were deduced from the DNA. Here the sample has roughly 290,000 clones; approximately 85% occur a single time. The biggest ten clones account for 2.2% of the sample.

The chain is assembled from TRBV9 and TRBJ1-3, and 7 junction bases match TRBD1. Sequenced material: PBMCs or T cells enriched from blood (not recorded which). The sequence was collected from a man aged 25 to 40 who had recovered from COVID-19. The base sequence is TGTGCCAGCAGCGTAGCTACAGGGGACTCTGGAAACACCATATATTTT. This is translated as CASSVATGDSGNTIYF.